This T cell receptor (beta chain) was sequenced for a study of cytomegalovirus exposure and HLA in healthy donors. Clones were read by immunoSEQ multiplex PCR, and TCRdb kept only the in-frame ones, dropping some. The table includes more than 85,000 clones, 88% detected once. Germline CDR1 and CDR2: SNHLY and FYNNEI. With 3 bases clipped from V and 5 bases from J, the junction kept 8 bases outside the gene matches. The CDR3 is 15 residues long. What was sequenced was PBMCs. The origin of this receptor is a woman aged 25-40 years in good health and CMV-seropositive. The chain employs TRBV2 and TRBJ2-3, with TRBD2 matching over 7 bases. DNA for the CDR3: TGTGCCAGCAGTGATTCCGCGGGAGAGGTAGATACGCAGTATTTT. It is translated as CASSDSAGEVDTQYF.